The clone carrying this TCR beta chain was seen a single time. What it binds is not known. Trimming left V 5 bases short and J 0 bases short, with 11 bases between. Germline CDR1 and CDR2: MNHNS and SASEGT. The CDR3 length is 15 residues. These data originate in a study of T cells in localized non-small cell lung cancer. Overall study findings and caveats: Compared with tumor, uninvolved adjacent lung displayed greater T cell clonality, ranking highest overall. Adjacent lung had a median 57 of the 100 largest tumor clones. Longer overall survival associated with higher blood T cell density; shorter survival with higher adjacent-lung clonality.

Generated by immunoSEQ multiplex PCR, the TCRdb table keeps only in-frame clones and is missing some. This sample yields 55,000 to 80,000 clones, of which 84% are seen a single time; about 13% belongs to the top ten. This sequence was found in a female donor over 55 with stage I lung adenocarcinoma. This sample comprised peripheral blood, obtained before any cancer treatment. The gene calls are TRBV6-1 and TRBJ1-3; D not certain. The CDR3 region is CASSRRDDSGNTIYF. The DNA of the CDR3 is TGTGCCAGCAGTCGCCGCGACGACTCTGGAAACACCATATATTTT.